The clone carrying this T cell receptor beta chain has a handful of counts. CDR3 length: 13 amino acids. Trimming at V came to 3 bases and at J to 4 bases, leaving 2 bases not matched to a gene. This specimen belongs to a study of T cells in Graves' hyperthyroidism and ophthalmopathy. RNA transcripts yielded amplified TCR beta CDR3 regions. HTBI primers were employed in a first-round RT-PCR of the TCR CDR3. TCRdb passed the multiplex PCR reads through MiXCR, listing each CDR3 protein once. The profile shows about 360,000 distinct CDR3 sequences, 15% to 17% of them singletons. The TCR was taken from a woman younger than 35 with Graves' hyperthyroidism that later progressed to Graves' ophthalmopathy. The sample was blood. The rearrangement joins TRBV12-3 or TRBV12-4 to TRBJ2-5; 7 positions match TRBD1. This chain's CDR3 is CASSLGQIETQYF. The CDR3 region has the DNA TGTGCCAGCAGTTTGGGACAGATAGAGACCCAGTACTTC.